A single sample gave rise to the 8 T cell receptor beta chains below, sequenced in a study of neurological immune-mediated disorders. MiXCR was run by TCRdb on the 5' RACE reads, yielding one entry per CDR3 protein. The table records over 35,000 distinct CDR3 sequences, 2% to 3% of them present only once. The sequenced sample was PBMCs. The receptors derive from a man between 25 and 39 years old with multiple sclerosis.

This clonotype was detected many times. This chain connects TRBV2 to TRBJ2-3; D is possibly TRBD1 (6 bases). V was cut by 4 bases and J by 0 bases, with 17 bases left in between. The CDR3 totals 17 residues. Germline-derived CDR1 and CDR2 are SNHLY and FYNNEI. CDR3 amino acids: CASSGDGQLLSTDTQYF. The CDR3 DNA follows: TGTGCCAGCAGTGGAGACGGACAGTTACTGAGCACAGATACGCAGTATTTT.

Of note for this clonotype: A much larger clone differs from this one at a single base, so this may be a read error. The rearrangement uses TRBV18 and TRBJ2-2; perhaps TRBD1 as D (6 bases). The CDR3 contains 18 residues. Looked up from germline, CDR1 is KGHSH and CDR2 is LQKENI. Trimming removed 0 bases from V and 7 bases from J, with 21 bases in between. The CDR3 loop is CASSPPRLAGASNGELFF. The CDR3 DNA reads TGTGCCAGCTCACCACCGAGATTGGCAGGGGCCTCCAACGGGGAGCTGTTTTTT.

There are many counts of this clonotype. The rearrangement joins TRBV7-2 to TRBJ1-6; D ambiguous. The V and J ends lost 1 base and 9 bases respectively, with 7 bases between them. The length of the CDR3 is 13 residues. Germline loops: CDR1 SGHTA, CDR2 FQGNSA. In DNA, the CDR3 is TGTGCCAGCAGCTTAGTAGGGATTTCACCCCTCCACTTT. It yields the protein CASSLVGISPLHF. Supplemented by reference TRBV7-2 and TRBJ1-6, the full variable domain reads GAGVSQSPSNKVTEKGKDVELRCDPISGHTALYWYRQSLGQGLEFLIYFQGNSAPDKSGLPSDRFSAERTGGSVSTLTIQRTQQEDSAVYLCASSLVGISPLHFGNGTRLTVT.

This clonotype has a handful of counts. This chain joins TRBV7-3 and TRBJ1-1, with TRBD1 as a possible D gene (5 bases). V shed 0 bases and J shed 5 bases, with 19 bases lying between them. Per germline, CDR1 SGHTA and CDR2 FQGTGA. The length of the CDR3 is 17 residues. As DNA, the CDR3 is TGTGCCAGCAGCTTAACCCCGGCAGGGTCGCGGTCTACTGAAGCTTTCTTT. Translating it yields CASSLTPAGSRSTEAFF. Full variable domain (missing parts from reference TRBV7-3 and TRBJ1-1): GAGVSQTPSNKVTEKGKYVELRCDPISGHTALYWYRQSLGQGPEFLIYFQGTGAADDSGLPNDRFFAVRPEGSVSTLKIQRTERGDSAVYLCASSLTPAGSRSTEAFFGQGTRLTVV.

This clonotype was seen ten or more times. This chain's CDR3 is CSAPRGETQYF. DNA of the CDR3: TGCAGTGCACCGAGGGGTGAGACCCAGTACTTC. The chain has TRBV20-1 and TRBJ2-5; possibly TRBD1 or TRBD2 for D (5 bases each). The CDR3 has 11 amino acids. V was clipped by 6 bases and J by 5 bases, with 10 bases between them. The V gene's germline CDR1 is DFQATT and CDR2 SNEGSKA (reference sequence).

This clonotype was seen many times. The chain carries TRBV5-1 and TRBJ2-2, with D tentatively TRBD1 (5 bases). This CDR3 is 13 amino acids long. Trimming pared 0 bases from V and 5 bases from J, leaving 5 bases between. Germline lookup yields CDR1 SGHRS and CDR2 YFSETQ. The CDR3 is CASSLEGTGELFF. For the CDR3, the DNA is TGCGCCAGCAGCTTGGAGGGGACCGGGGAGCTGTTTTTT.

This clonotype was observed many times. The CDR3 region is CASSVGQGSYNEQFF. The CDR3 DNA follows: TGTGCCAGCAGCGTCGGACAGGGATCCTACAATGAGCAGTTCTTC. The chain carries TRBV9 and TRBJ2-1; TRBD1 aligns across 8 bases. V was clipped by 2 bases and J by 1 base; unmatched bases: 2. The CDR3 consists of 15 residues. CDR1 is SGDLS, CDR2 YYNGEE, per germline. Full variable domain (remainder filled in from reference TRBV9 and TRBJ2-1): DSGVTQTPKHLITATGQRVTLRCSPRSGDLSVYWYQQSLDQGLQFLIQYYNGEERAKGNILERFSAQQFPDLHSELNLSSLELGDSALYFCASSVGQGSYNEQFFGPGTRLTVL.

This clonotype occurred many times. This chain uses TRBV6-6 with TRBJ2-7; TRBD2 aligns across 10 bases. Losses at the gene ends were 5 bases for V and 6 bases for J; bases not matched to a gene: 10. In germline, CDR1 is MNHNY, CDR2 SVGAGI (reference sequence). The CDR3 has 15 residues. The CDR3 region is CASSPLAGDISEQYF. CDR3 coding DNA: TGTGCCAGCAGTCCCCTAGCGGGAGATATCTCCGAGCAGTACTTC.